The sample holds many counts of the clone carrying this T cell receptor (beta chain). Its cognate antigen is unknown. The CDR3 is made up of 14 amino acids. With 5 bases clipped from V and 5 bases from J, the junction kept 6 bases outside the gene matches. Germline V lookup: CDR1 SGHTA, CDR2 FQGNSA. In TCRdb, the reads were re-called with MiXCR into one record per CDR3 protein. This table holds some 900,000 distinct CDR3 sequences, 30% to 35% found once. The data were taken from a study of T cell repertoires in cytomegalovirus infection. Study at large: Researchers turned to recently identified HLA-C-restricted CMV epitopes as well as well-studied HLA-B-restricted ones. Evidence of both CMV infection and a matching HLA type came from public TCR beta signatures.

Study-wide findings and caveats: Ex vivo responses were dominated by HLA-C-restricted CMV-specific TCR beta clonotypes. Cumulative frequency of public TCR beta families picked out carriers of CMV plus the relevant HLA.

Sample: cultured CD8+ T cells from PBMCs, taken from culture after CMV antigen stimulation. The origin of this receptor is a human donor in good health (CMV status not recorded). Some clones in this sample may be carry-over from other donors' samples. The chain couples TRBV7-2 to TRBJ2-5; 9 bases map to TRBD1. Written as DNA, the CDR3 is TGTGCCAGCAGCCACGGACAGGGGCAGGAGACCCAGTACTTC. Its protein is CASSHGQGQETQYF.